The TCR beta chain under discussion was sequenced for a study of response to subunit inactivated influenza vaccine. Points from the study as a whole: The authors put forward the suggestion that each seasonal influenza vaccination may bring in only a limited number of new T cells.

TCRdb analysed the RT-PCR reads with MiXCR anew, one entry per CDR3 protein. The sample yields about 650,000 distinct CDR3 sequences, roughly 15% seen once. Trimming left V 3 bases short and J 12 bases short, with 18 bases between. This CDR3 region has 14 residues. The germline V gene encodes CDR1 SGHTA and CDR2 FQGNSA. This clonotype has more than one count but fewer than ten. The antigen remains undetermined. The clonotype originates from a man over 45 who received an inactivated influenza vaccine. The sequenced sample was PBMCs from blood, obtained about 14 days before vaccination. The chain uses TRBV7-2 and TRBJ2-1; D is possibly TRBD2 (5 bases). The CDR3 DNA reads TGTGCCAGCAGCTTCACCCCCACTGGCAGCGGGCAGTTCTTC. The encoded protein is CASSFTPTGSGQFF.